This T cell receptor (beta chain) was found in a study of human T cells and chemical hapten exposure. Broader study findings: Sensitization with DPC brought no change to TCRs above 1 in 1000 in frequency.

This clonotype appeared a few times. Its antigen is not known. Noted time point: pre-sensitization, week 0. Treatment meaning: therapeutic diphenylcyclopropenone sensitization with weekly scalp DPC. Blood draws preceded each patch test application. Suited to DPC and affected by alopecia, the donors ranged from 18 to 70 years old. The germline V and J ends were trimmed by 6 bases and 3 bases, with 13 bases remaining between them. The germline gives CDR1 MNHEY, CDR2 SVGEGT. CDR3 length: 14 residues. TCRdb recomputed calls from the RACE reads with MiXCR, one row per CDR3 protein. The sample lists more than 150,000 distinct CDR3 sequences, just under 30% occurring once.

The specimen was whole blood, collected in connection with sensitization to the hapten diphenylcyclopropenone (DPC). The receptor's source is a young woman with alopecia areata. Some clones in this sample may be carry-over from other donors' samples. The V gene is TRBV6-2 or TRBV6-3, the J gene TRBJ2-3; a weak D match, TRBD1 (6 bases). DNA for the CDR3: TGTGCCAGCAGCTCCAGGGGTACGACAGATACGCAGTATTTT. It specifies CASSSRGTTDTQYF.